The source of this T cell receptor beta chain is a study of T cell changes during pregnancy in multiple sclerosis. Repertoires were generated with immunoSEQ multiplex PCR, while TCRdb's copy carries only in-frame clones and drops some. The sample has under 40,000 clones, more than 75% seen once; the top ten hold roughly 5%. V was pared by 3 bases and J by 8 bases, with 17 bases between. Germline V gives CDR1 SGDLS, CDR2 YYNGEE. The CDR3 spans 15 residues. Sample: peripheral blood, taken in the third trimester of pregnancy. The origin of this receptor is a female donor in good health, enrolled as a control in a pregnancy study. This sequence joins TRBV9 and TRBJ1-4; TRBD1 is a possible D gene (5 bases). CDR3 bases: TGTGCCAGCAGCGAAAGACAGTCCGCGGGAGAAAAACTGTTTTTT. Translating it yields CASSERQSAGEKLFF.